The present T cell receptor (beta chain) was sequenced within a study of CD8 T cells in ankylosing spondylitis. The study, taken as a whole, reports: Some of the motif variants had earlier been found in reactive arthritis patients' fluid and blood. Disease-linked clones reportedly concentrated significantly in matched ankylosing spondylitis synovial fluid.

At least ten counts were recorded for this clonotype. What it recognizes is unknown. Scientists made TCR beta libraries using quantitative 5'-RACE with molecular barcodes. TCRdb used MiXCR to reprocess the 5' RACE reads, holding one entry per CDR3 protein. The sample holds some 39,000 distinct CDR3 sequences, 9.5% to 11% seen once. This CDR3 spans 16 amino acids. In germline, CDR1 is SEHNR, CDR2 FQNEAQ (reference sequence). V trimming: 5 bases; J trimming: 6 bases; junction bases outside the gene matches: 12. The chain links TRBV7-9 to TRBJ1-4; 7 bases are a match to TRBD1. The sample was synovial fluid, either unsorted or a sorted T cell fraction (not recorded which). The sequence derives from a male donor with ankylosing spondylitis. The CDR3 spells CASSQTMGQLYEKLFF. CDR3 DNA sequence: TGTGCCAGCAGCCAAACAATGGGACAGCTATATGAAAAACTGTTTTTT.